A single sample gave rise to the 4 T cell receptor beta chains below, sequenced in a study of tumor-infiltrating lymphocytes in primary liver carcinoma. Starting from roughly 0.5 ug of total RNA, TCR beta cDNA was produced with a primer in the constant region. Libraries covering TCR beta were generated through three nested multiplex PCR rounds (using a slightly modified ARM-PCR). TRBV1-TRBV30 forward primers and a C-beta reverse primer were used in the first two PCR rounds, which each ran for approximately 10 cycles. From the multiplex PCR reads, TCRdb called clonotypes with MiXCR, one entry per CDR3 protein. The sample has 40,000 to 60,000 distinct CDR3 sequences; over 65% are singletons. Co-extracted RNA and DNA came from roughly 20-30 mg of unsorted bulk tissue. The specimen sequenced was liver tumor tissue from sampling region 5. Subset given: tumor region T5, tumor centre. The receptors shown here come from a man aged 35 to 55 with primary liver carcinoma and hepatitis B virus infection.

Turning to this clonotype: Just one base apart from a much larger clone, this may be a read error. The chain combines TRBV10-2 with TRBJ2-7; possible D gene TRBD1, 6 bases. CDR1 is WSHSY, CDR2 SAAADI, per germline. This CDR3 is 15 amino acids long. CDR3 protein: CANSETLRTVYEQYF. For the CDR3, the DNA is TGCGCCAACAGTGAGACACTCCGGACAGTCTACGAGCAGTACTTC.

On this clonotype: Germline and junction disagree at one end, which may indicate a read error. J is TRBJ2-1 and V is TRBV29-1; 11 bases line up with TRBD2. The length of the CDR3 is 13 residues. CDR1 is SQVTM and CDR2 is ANQGSEA in the germline V gene. The CDR3: CSGLGLADNEQLF. The CDR3 DNA reads TGCAGTGGTCTGGGACTAGCGGACAATGAGCAGCTCTTC.

With respect to this clonotype: The CDR3 end shows no conserved phenylalanine or tryptophan, and so a read error is likely. V and J are TRBV11-1 and TRBJ2-7, with D uncertain. This CDR3 is 13 amino acids long. The V gene's germline CDR1 is SGHAT and CDR2 FQDESV (reference sequence). The chain's CDR3 is CASGLRSPYEQYL. The CDR3 DNA reads as TGTGCCAGCGGCTTAAGATCACCCTACGAGCAGTACTTA.

About this clonotype: This CDR3 fails to terminate in the conserved phenylalanine or tryptophan, so it likely reflects a read error. The chain is built from TRBV6-5 and TRBJ2-1, with 8 bases lining up with TRBD2. This CDR3 is built from 14 residues. Germline CDR1 MNHEY, CDR2 SVGAGI. CDR3 loop: CPSARLASYNEQFL. The CDR3 nucleotides are TGTCCCAGTGCCCGACTAGCGTCATACAATGAGCAGTTCCTC.